This paragraph reports one T cell receptor (beta chain). Treatment meaning: oral pan-JAK inhibitor, 5-10 mg twice daily. This entry is derived from a study of CD8+ T cells in alopecia areata. Study-level background: Administration of oral tofacitinib to treated patients was at 5 to 10 mg twice daily.

In each case, RNA was isolated and then reverse transcribed into cDNA as the sequencing template. TCRdb's copy holds only in-frame clones and misses some; the assay was immunoSEQ multiplex PCR. The repertoire includes hundreds of thousands of clones, approximately 72% of them detected once, and 0.95% to 1.5% sits in the top ten. Germline CDR1 is SGHTA and CDR2 is FQGNSA. The CDR3 has 15 residues. After removal of 3 bases from V and 1 base from J, the junction contained 4 bases not matched to a gene. This TCR derives from a human donor with alopecia areata. The V call is TRBV7-2, the J call TRBJ2-5, with TRBD2 matching 8 bases. Sequencing was performed on CD4+ T cells sorted from blood, taken at week 44, from a patient treated with tofacitinib. CDR3 bases: TGTGCCAGCAGCTTGACTAGCGAGTCCCAAGAGACCCAGTACTTC. The encoded protein is CASSLTSESQETQYF.